Listed below are T cell receptor beta chains from one sample, sequenced in a study of a mutant IDH1 vaccine in newly diagnosed glioma. Assay: immunoSEQ multiplex PCR; the TCRdb copy retains only in-frame clones and omits some. This sample has about 54,000 clones, with approximately 81% found just once. The source material was PBMCs, sampled from a glioma patient treated with radiotherapy, temozolomide or both. The receptors stem from a young man with glioma. Both conserved end residues are part of each CDR3. The D gene is left open where the match is weak. The size entry is marked missing in some rows and otherwise reads once, few, many or a size class.

size: .; V: TRBV30; D: .; J: TRBJ2-2; length: 14; CDR3: CAWRGGSFTGELFF; DNA: TGTGCCTGGAGAGGGGGGTCCTTCACCGGGGAGCTGTTTTTT
size: .; V: TRBV7-8; D: .; J: TRBJ1-5; length: 13; CDR3: CASSRGGYQPQHF; DNA: TGTGCCAGCAGCCGGGGGGGCTATCAGCCCCAGCATTTT
size: .; V: TRBV6-6; D: .; J: TRBJ1-1; length: 13; CDR3: CASSYYRGTEAFF; DNA: TGTGCCAGCAGTTACTACCGGGGGACTGAAGCTTTCTTT
size: once; V: TRBV29-1; D: .; J: TRBJ2-7; length: 13; CDR3: CSVAAGSSYEQYF; DNA: TGCAGCGTTGCTGCAGGGAGCTCCTACGAGCAGTACTTC
size: .; V: TRBV5-4; D: .; J: TRBJ1-2; length: 11; CDR3: CASSSAWTITF; DNA: TGTGCCAGCAGCTCCGCTTGGACTATAACCTTC
size: .; V: TRBV7-9; D: .; J: TRBJ1-4; length: 16; CDR3: CASSLAEAATNEKLFF; DNA: TGTGCCAGCAGCTTAGCCGAGGCAGCAACTAATGAAAAACTGTTTTTT
size: .; V: TRBV29-1; D: .; J: TRBJ2-1; length: 11; CDR3: CSVSVWNEQFF; DNA: TGCAGCGTCTCGGTGTGGAATGAGCAGTTCTTC
size: .; V: TRBV6-1; D: .; J: TRBJ2-2; length: 14; CDR3: CASSEAVNTGELFF; DNA: TGTGCCAGCAGTGAGGCGGTGAACACCGGGGAGCTGTTTTTT
size: .; V: TRBV29-1; D: TRBD1; J: TRBJ2-2; length: 13; CDR3: CSVGTGGTGELFF; DNA: TGCAGCGTTGGGACAGGGGGGACCGGGGAGCTGTTTTTT
size: .; V: TRBV28; D: .; J: TRBJ2-5; length: 12; CDR3: CASSLFGQTQYF; DNA: TGTGCCAGCAGTTTGTTTGGACAGACCCAGTACTTC
size: .; V: TRBV5-6; D: TRBD2; J: TRBJ2-5; length: 17; CDR3: CASSFRLSGGTKETQYF; DNA: TGTGCCAGCAGCTTCCGGTTAAGCGGGGGGACGAAAGAGACCCAGTACTTC
size: .; V: TRBV28; D: .; J: TRBJ1-5; length: 14; CDR3: CASSFGGRNQPQHF; DNA: TGTGCCAGCAGTTTCGGCGGCCGCAATCAGCCCCAGCATTTT
size: once; V: TRBV5-1; D: .; J: TRBJ1-3; length: 16; CDR3: CASSRDISSSGNTIYF; DNA: TGCGCCAGCAGCCGGGACATCAGTTCCTCTGGAAACACCATATATTTT
size: .; V: TRBV4-1; D: TRBD1; J: TRBJ2-1; length: 14; CDR3: CASSQDLGQTSQFF; DNA: TGCGCCAGCAGCCAAGATCTGGGACAGACCTCTCAGTTCTTC
size: .; V: TRBV11-2; D: .; J: TRBJ1-2; length: 13; CDR3: CASSLAGTYGYTF; DNA: TGTGCCAGCAGCTTGGCAGGGACCTATGGCTACACCTTC
size: few; V: TRBV7-6; D: .; J: TRBJ1-3; length: 15; CDR3: CASSLEWGSGNTIYF; DNA: TGTGCCAGCAGCTTAGAGTGGGGCTCTGGAAACACCATATATTTT
size: .; V: TRBV5-6; D: TRBD1; J: TRBJ1-5; length: 15; CDR3: CASSRRQGRYQPQHF; DNA: TGTGCCAGCAGCCGGAGACAGGGGAGATATCAGCCCCAGCATTTT
size: .; V: TRBV25-1; D: .; J: TRBJ2-1; length: 13; CDR3: CASSVGRYNEQFF; DNA: TGTGCCAGCTCTGTCGGAAGATACAATGAGCAGTTCTTC
size: .; V: TRBV9; D: .; J: TRBJ2-2; length: 15; CDR3: CASSVGGLNTGELFF; DNA: TGTGCCAGCAGCGTCGGGGGGCTAAACACCGGGGAGCTGTTTTTT
size: .; V: TRBV27; D: .; J: TRBJ1-3; length: 15; CDR3: CASSLSGYSGNTIYF; DNA: TGTGCCAGCAGTTTATCGGGATACTCTGGAAACACCATATATTTT
size: .; V: TRBV2; D: .; J: TRBJ1-2; length: 12; CDR3: CASSERVDGYTF; DNA: TGTGCCAGCAGTGAACGCGTCGATGGCTACACCTTC
size: .; V: TRBV5-4; D: TRBD1; J: TRBJ1-6; length: 16; CDR3: CASSYGQGTKSSPLHF; DNA: TGTGCCAGCAGCTACGGACAGGGGACGAAGAGTTCACCCCTCCACTTT
size: .; V: TRBV9; D: .; J: TRBJ1-1; length: 14; CDR3: CASSSSGGVTEAFF; DNA: TGTGCCAGCAGCTCGAGCGGGGGGGTCACTGAAGCTTTCTTT
size: .; V: TRBV5-1; D: .; J: TRBJ1-4; length: 16; CDR3: CASSFDLGRANEKLFF; DNA: TGCGCCAGCAGCTTCGATCTAGGGAGGGCTAATGAAAAACTGTTTTTT
size: .; V: TRBV5-1; D: TRBD2; J: TRBJ2-3; length: 15; CDR3: CASSLRASGTDTQYF; DNA: TGCGCCAGCAGCTTGAGGGCTAGCGGGACAGATACGCAGTATTTT
size: .; V: TRBV2; D: TRBD1; J: TRBJ1-2; length: 15; CDR3: CASSDHTGERYGYTF; DNA: TGTGCCAGCAGTGACCATACAGGGGAGAGGTATGGCTACACCTTC
size: .; V: TRBV7-2; D: TRBD1; J: TRBJ1-1; length: 15; CDR3: CASSRRGQENTEAFF; DNA: TGTGCCAGCAGCCGAAGAGGACAGGAGAACACTGAAGCTTTCTTT
size: .; V: TRBV4-3; D: .; J: TRBJ2-5; length: 14; CDR3: CASSQRRYQETQYF; DNA: TGCGCCAGCAGCCAGAGACGGTACCAAGAGACCCAGTACTTC
size: once; V: TRBV10-3; D: .; J: TRBJ1-6; length: 14; CDR3: CAIKGDFGNSPLHF; DNA: TGTGCCATCAAGGGGGATTTCGGTAATTCACCCCTCCACTTT
size: .; V: TRBV7-2; D: .; J: TRBJ1-1; length: 14; CDR3: CASSFSGRRGSAFF; DNA: TGTGCCAGCAGCTTTAGCGGAAGAAGGGGATCAGCTTTCTTT
size: .; V: TRBV27; D: .; J: TRBJ2-7; length: 10; CDR3: CASSLADGDF; DNA: TGTGCCAGCAGTTTAGCGGACGGGGACTTC
size: .; V: TRBV6-1; D: .; J: TRBJ1-1; length: 12; CDR3: CASSASRVRAFF; DNA: TGTGCCAGCAGTGCATCTAGGGTGAGAGCTTTCTTT
size: .; V: TRBV4-1; D: .; J: TRBJ2-7; length: 16; CDR3: CASSRTGLELNHEQYF; DNA: TGCGCCAGCAGCCGCACCGGGCTTGAATTGAACCACGAGCAGTACTTC
size: .; V: TRBV30; D: .; J: TRBJ1-1; length: 12; CDR3: CAWSSAVTEAFF; DNA: TGTGCCTGGAGTTCCGCGGTCACTGAAGCTTTCTTT
size: .; V: TRBV4-3; D: TRBD1; J: TRBJ1-2; length: 14; CDR3: CASSPWTGGYGYTF; DNA: TGCGCCAGCAGCCCATGGACAGGGGGCTATGGCTACACCTTC
size: few; V: TRBV6-1; D: .; J: TRBJ1-2; length: 13; CDR3: CASQTGLNYGYTF; DNA: TGTGCCAGCCAAACGGGGTTGAACTATGGCTACACCTTC
size: .; V: TRBV15; D: .; J: TRBJ2-1; length: 13; CDR3: CATSRERMGEQFF; DNA: TGTGCCACCAGCAGAGAACGTATGGGTGAGCAGTTCTTC
size: .; V: TRBV7-6; D: .; J: TRBJ1-5; length: 15; CDR3: CASSLARGTNQPQHF; DNA: TGTGCCAGCAGCTTAGCCAGGGGAACAAATCAGCCCCAGCATTTT
size: .; V: TRBV19; D: .; J: TRBJ2-7; length: 13; CDR3: CASSIAGAQEQYF; DNA: TGTGCCAGTAGTATAGCCGGGGCGCAAGAGCAGTACTTC
size: .; V: TRBV27; D: .; J: TRBJ2-7; length: 17; CDR3: CASSFLRGGEGDYEQYF; DNA: TGTGCCAGCAGTTTTCTAAGAGGGGGGGAGGGCGACTACGAGCAGTACTTC
size: .; V: TRBV18; D: .; J: TRBJ1-4; length: 14; CDR3: CASSRGIANEKLFF; DNA: TGTGCCAGCTCACGCGGAATAGCTAATGAAAAACTGTTTTTT
size: .; V: TRBV6-5; D: .; J: TRBJ1-5; length: 10; CDR3: CASGNQPQHF; DNA: TGTGCCAGCGGAAATCAGCCCCAGCATTTT
size: .; V: TRBV5-1; D: TRBD1; J: TRBJ2-7; length: 14; CDR3: CASSFRQGAGEQYF; DNA: TGCGCCAGCAGTTTCCGACAGGGGGCGGGGGAGCAGTACTTC
size: .; V: TRBV4-2; D: .; J: TRBJ1-3; length: 15; CDR3: CASSQDRTWGNTIYF; DNA: TGTGCCAGCAGCCAAGATAGGACATGGGGAAACACCATATATTTT
size: .; V: TRBV19; D: TRBD1; J: TRBJ1-1; length: 14; CDR3: CASSLDRENTEAFF; DNA: TGTGCCAGTAGTTTGGACAGGGAGAACACTGAAGCTTTCTTT
size: once; V: TRBV6-5; D: .; J: TRBJ1-5; length: 15; CDR3: CASSYGNGRDQPQHF; DNA: TGTGCCAGCAGTTATGGGAACGGTAGGGATCAGCCCCAGCATTTT
size: .; V: TRBV27; D: .; J: TRBJ2-2; length: 15; CDR3: CASVSNGMNTGELFF; DNA: TGTGCCAGCGTTAGCAACGGGATGAACACCGGGGAGCTGTTTTTT
size: .; V: TRBV7-9; D: .; J: TRBJ2-5; length: 13; CDR3: CASSLGGRETQYF; DNA: TGTGCCAGCAGCTTAGGGGGGAGGGAGACCCAGTACTTC
size: .; V: TRBV6-6; D: TRBD1; J: TRBJ1-5; length: 16; CDR3: CASSYRDREGRQPQHF; DNA: TGTGCCAGCAGTTACCGGGACAGGGAAGGAAGGCAGCCCCAGCATTTT
size: .; V: TRBV2; D: TRBD1; J: TRBJ2-7; length: 15; CDR3: CASSPGQGVVDEQYF; DNA: TGTGCCAGCAGCCCGGGACAGGGAGTAGTAGACGAGCAGTACTTC
size: once; V: TRBV18; D: .; J: TRBJ2-3; length: 13; CDR3: CASSPGITDTQYF; DNA: TGTGCCAGCTCACCAGGGATTACAGATACGCAGTATTTT